This TCR beta chain was recovered during a study of blood T cell repertoires in COVID-19. Study background: The origin of the acute and convalescent COVID-19 samples was the United States, Italy and Spain. T cells, B-cell-depleted T cells, or PBMCs supplied cDNA or gDNA.

CDR1 is MNHNY and CDR2 is SVGAGI in the germline V gene (reference sequence). V was shortened by 7 bases and J by 1 base, with 10 bases between the two germline ends. This CDR3 region has 13 residues. Original methodology: Amplification from reference gene primers served as the basis for estimated nucleated cell counts. Produced via immunoSEQ multiplex PCR; TCRdb's table is partial and in-frame only. V, J and clone size were drawn from that table, and D and trimming were deduced from the DNA. The repertoire has about 110,000 clones, around three quarters of them found once; the top ten carry 3.5% to 5%.

The material sequenced was peripheral blood. This TCR was sampled from a human donor in a cohort sampled during active or convalescent COVID-19. The V and J genes are TRBV6-6 and TRBJ1-1; D remains unclear. CDR3 sequence: CASTTRQNTEAFF. The DNA for the CDR3 is TGTGCCAGCACCACACGACAGAACACTGAAGCTTTCTTT.